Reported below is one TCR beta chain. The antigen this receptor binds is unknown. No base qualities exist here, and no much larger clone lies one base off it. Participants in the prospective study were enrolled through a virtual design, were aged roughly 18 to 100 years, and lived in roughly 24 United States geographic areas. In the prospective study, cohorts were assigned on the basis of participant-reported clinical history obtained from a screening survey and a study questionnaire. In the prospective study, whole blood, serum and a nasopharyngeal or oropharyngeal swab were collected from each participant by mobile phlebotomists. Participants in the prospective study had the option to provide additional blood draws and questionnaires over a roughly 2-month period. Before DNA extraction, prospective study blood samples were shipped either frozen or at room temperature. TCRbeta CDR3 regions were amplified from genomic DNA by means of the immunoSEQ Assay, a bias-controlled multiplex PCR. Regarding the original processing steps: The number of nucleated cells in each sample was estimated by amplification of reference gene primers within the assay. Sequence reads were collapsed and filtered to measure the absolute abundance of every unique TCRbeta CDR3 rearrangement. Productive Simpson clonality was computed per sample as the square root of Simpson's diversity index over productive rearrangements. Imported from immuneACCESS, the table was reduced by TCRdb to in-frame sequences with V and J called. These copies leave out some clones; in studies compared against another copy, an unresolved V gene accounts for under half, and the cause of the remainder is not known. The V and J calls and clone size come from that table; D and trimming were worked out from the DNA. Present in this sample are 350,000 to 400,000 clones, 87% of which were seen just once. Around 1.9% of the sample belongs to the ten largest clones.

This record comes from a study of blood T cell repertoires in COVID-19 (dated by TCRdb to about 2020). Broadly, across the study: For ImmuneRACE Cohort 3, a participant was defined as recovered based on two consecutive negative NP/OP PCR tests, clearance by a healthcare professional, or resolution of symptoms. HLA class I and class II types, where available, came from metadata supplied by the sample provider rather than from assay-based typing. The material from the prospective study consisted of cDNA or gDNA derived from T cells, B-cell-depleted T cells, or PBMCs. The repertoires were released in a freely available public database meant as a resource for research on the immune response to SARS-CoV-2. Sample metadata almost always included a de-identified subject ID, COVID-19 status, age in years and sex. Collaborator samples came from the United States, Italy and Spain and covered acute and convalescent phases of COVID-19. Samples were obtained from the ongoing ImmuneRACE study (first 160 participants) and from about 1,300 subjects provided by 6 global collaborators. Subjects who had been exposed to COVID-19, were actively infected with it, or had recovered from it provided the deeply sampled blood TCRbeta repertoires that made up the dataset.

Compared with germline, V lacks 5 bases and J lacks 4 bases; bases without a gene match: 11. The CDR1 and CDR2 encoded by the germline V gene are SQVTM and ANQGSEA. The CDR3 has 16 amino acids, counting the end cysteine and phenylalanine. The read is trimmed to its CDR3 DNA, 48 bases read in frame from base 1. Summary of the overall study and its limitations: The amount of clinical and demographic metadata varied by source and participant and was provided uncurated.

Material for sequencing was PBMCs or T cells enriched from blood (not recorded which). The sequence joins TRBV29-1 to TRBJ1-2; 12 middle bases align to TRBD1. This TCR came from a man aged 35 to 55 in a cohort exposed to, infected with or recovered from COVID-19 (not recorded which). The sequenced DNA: TGCAGCGTTATACCGGGACAGGGGGCGAATAGCTATGGCTACACCTTC. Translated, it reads CSVIPGQGANSYGYTF.